The 17 T cell receptor beta chains below were found in one sample sequenced in a study of blood T cell repertoires in COVID-19 (dated by TCRdb to 2020 to 2021). The library came from the immunoSEQ multiplex PCR assay. The source is immuneACCESS, and TCRdb retained only in-frame sequences with V and J called. Part of the clones is not carried over; for the studies checked, unresolved V genes explain less than half of this, and the remainder is unexplained. The sample records under 250,000 clones, more than 65% of which are singletons. Clones ranked in the top ten supply approximately 4.8% of the sample. The specimen sequenced was peripheral blood. The receptors here all came from a middle-aged man with active or convalescent COVID-19.

J is TRBJ1-1 and V is TRBV19, with 8 nucleotides matching TRBD1. Per the germline V gene, CDR1 is LNHDA and CDR2 is SQIVND (reference sequence). The V gene end was trimmed by 6 bases and the J gene end by 0 bases; junction bases not matched to a gene: 3. The CDR3 runs to 14 residues. The CDR3 protein is CASRKGQVNTEAFF. The CDR3 nucleotides read TGTGCCAGTAGGAAGGGACAGGTGAACACTGAAGCTTTCTTT.

J is TRBJ1-1 and V is TRBV18; D is uncertain. The V and J ends lost 3 bases and 4 bases respectively, with 24 bases between them. CDR3 length: 18 amino acids. Germline V gene data show CDR1 as KGHSH and CDR2 as LQKENI. This CDR3 is CASSPTQLGRGGFTEAFF. DNA for the CDR3: TGTGCCAGCTCACCGACCCAACTAGGTAGAGGAGGGTTCACTGAAGCTTTCTTT.

The chain joins TRBV2 to TRBJ2-7; 10 bases match TRBD2. The J segment lost 2 bases and the V segment lost 6 bases, leaving 7 bases of the junction unmatched. Germline V gene data show CDR1 as SNHLY and CDR2 as FYNNEI. This CDR3 has 15 residues. CDR3 region: CASSLLAGAAYEQYF. The CDR3 coding sequence is TGTGCCAGCAGCCTCCTAGCGGGGGCCGCCTACGAGCAGTACTTC.

The chain is built from TRBV28 and TRBJ2-2; unclear D gene. The CDR3 contains 14 residues. The germline gives CDR1 MDHEN, CDR2 SYDVKM. Trimming shortened V by 8 bases and J by 4 bases, and 14 bases separated the two germline ends. The CDR3 is CASCLNSFTGELFF. In nucleotides, the CDR3 is TGTGCCAGCTGCCTCAACTCCTTCACCGGGGAGCTGTTTTTT.

This clone was counted a single time. This chain uses TRBV15 with TRBJ2-5; 7 bases are shared with TRBD2. The CDR3 sequence is 14 residues long. Germline V gene lookup returns CDR1 LNHNV and CDR2 YYDKDF (reference sequence). The J segment lost 1 base and the V segment lost 5 bases, leaving 4 bases of the junction unmatched. CDR3 in amino acids: CATSGGGSQETQYF. In DNA form, the CDR3 reads TGTGCCACCAGCGGCGGGGGATCCCAAGAGACCCAGTACTTC.

V gene TRBV4-1 combines with J gene TRBJ1-3; 7 nucleotides align to TRBD1. Trimming at V came to 0 bases and at J to 0 bases, leaving 8 bases not matched to a gene. CDR1 is MGHRA and CDR2 is YSYEKL in the germline V gene. The CDR3 totals 18 residues. The CDR3 loop reads CASSQDGGQLFSGNTIYF. CDR3 nucleotide sequence: TGCGCCAGCAGCCAAGATGGGGGACAGTTATTCTCTGGAAACACCATATATTTT.

This sequence joins TRBV30 and TRBJ1-2, with D possibly being TRBD1 (6 bases). This CDR3 is 16 amino acids long. V was cut by 1 base and J by 2 bases, with 17 bases left in between. The germline gives CDR1 GTSNPN, CDR2 SVGIG (reference sequence). The CDR3 coding sequence is TGTGCCTGGAGTGGTCAGGGGAATTGGGGAAACTATGGCTACACCTTC. As protein: CAWSGQGNWGNYGYTF.

The V gene is TRBV6-1, the J gene TRBJ1-5, with TRBD1 matching over 11 bases. Germline V gene lookup returns CDR1 MNHNS and CDR2 SASEGT. J gave up 1 base and V 3 bases, and 2 bases lay outside the gene matches. This CDR3 has 16 residues. The CDR3 DNA reads as TGTGCCAGCAGTGAGGGGACAGGGGGAAGCAATCAGCCCCAGCATTTT. It translates to CASSEGTGGSNQPQHF.

V gene TRBV15 combines with J gene TRBJ2-7; 9 bases are shared with TRBD1. Germline CDR1 reads LNHNV; CDR2 reads YYDKDF (reference sequence). With 10 bases clipped from V and 2 bases from J, the junction kept 6 bases outside the gene matches. The CDR3 length is 13 residues. The CDR3 here is CAIGTGTPYEQYF. DNA for the CDR3: TGTGCCATCGGGACAGGGACCCCCTACGAGCAGTACTTC.

The chain links TRBV29-1 to TRBJ1-5; no firm D call. Germline CDR1 and CDR2: SQVTM and ANQGSEA. This CDR3 contains 12 residues. Trimming removed 6 bases at V and 5 bases at J, with 11 bases between. The CDR3 region has the DNA TGCAGCGTCGCCGACAACTATCAGCCCCAGCATTTT. Protein product: CSVADNYQPQHF.

V usage is TRBV6-1 and J usage is TRBJ1-6; no reliable D call. Germline CDR1 reads MNHNS; CDR2 reads SASEGT. The CDR3 loop spans 15 amino acids. V gave up 2 bases and J gave up 8 bases, with 13 bases separating them. CDR3 in amino acids: CASSENFRDYSPLHF. CDR3 DNA: TGTGCCAGCAGTGAAAACTTCCGGGATTATTCACCCCTCCACTTT.

The chain uses TRBV30 and TRBJ1-1, with D unresolved. This CDR3 spans 11 amino acids. Trimming left V 3 bases short and J 11 bases short, with 13 bases between. Germline CDR1 and CDR2: GTSNPN and SVGIG (reference sequence). In nucleotides, the CDR3 is TGTGCCTGGAGGCGTGAGGGAGACGCTTTCTTT. It yields the protein CAWRREGDAFF. Using reference TRBV30 and TRBJ1-1 for the parts outside the CDR3, the full variable domain is SQTIHQWPATLVQPVGSPLSLECTVEGTSNPNLYWYRQAAGRGLQLLFYSVGIGQISSEVPQNLSASRPQDRQFILSSKKLLLSDSGFYLCAWRREGDAFFGQGTRLTVV.

This CDR3 is CASSEGTGGTEAFF. Here the CDR3 DNA reads TGTGCCAGCAGCGAAGGAACAGGGGGCACTGAAGCTTTCTTT. The chain joins TRBV9 to TRBJ1-1; TRBD1 matches at 8 bases. The V gene end was trimmed by 3 bases and the J gene end by 4 bases; junction bases not matched to a gene: 5. Germline-derived CDR1 and CDR2 are SGDLS and YYNGEE. The CDR3 sequence is 14 residues long.

The gene calls are TRBV30 and TRBJ2-7, with a tentative D call TRBD2 (7 bases). Trimming removed 5 bases from V and 5 bases from J, with 19 bases in between. The CDR3 covers 14 residues. CDR1 is GTSNPN, CDR2 SVGIG, per germline (reference sequence). The CDR3 DNA is TGTGCCTGGGCGACAAGGGGGGGCACCCACGAGCAGTACTTC. Amino acid sequence: CAWATRGGTHEQYF.

This clone turned up a few times. V usage is TRBV6-2 or TRBV6-3 and J usage is TRBJ2-7; 8 nucleotides align to TRBD1. J gave up 1 base and V 6 bases, and 5 bases lay outside the gene matches. Germline loops: CDR1 MNHEY, CDR2 SVGEGT. The CDR3 consists of 14 residues. The CDR3 spells CASSQTGASYEQYF. In DNA form, the CDR3 reads TGTGCCAGCAGCCAGACAGGGGCGTCCTACGAGCAGTACTTC.

This clone appeared a single time. The chain uses TRBV9 and TRBJ2-7; the match to TRBD2 covers 7 bases. The trim removed 0 bases at V and 3 bases at J, leaving 9 bases unmatched. From germline, CDR1 is SGDLS and CDR2 YYNGEE. This CDR3 spans 16 amino acids. The CDR3 bases are TGTGCCAGCAGCGTAGGGTCGGCGGGGGTAGGCTACGAGCAGTACTTC. It specifies CASSVGSAGVGYEQYF.

V usage is TRBV3-1 (or the pseudogene TRBV3-2) and J usage is TRBJ1-1; possibly TRBD1 for D (6 bases). The germline V gene has CDR1 LGHDT and CDR2 YNNKEL (reference sequence). Trimming stripped 2 bases from V and 5 bases from J, with 9 bases between. CDR3 length: 13 amino acids. CDR3 protein: CASSQTGWTEAFF. For the CDR3, the DNA is TGTGCCAGCAGCCAAACAGGGTGGACTGAAGCTTTCTTT.